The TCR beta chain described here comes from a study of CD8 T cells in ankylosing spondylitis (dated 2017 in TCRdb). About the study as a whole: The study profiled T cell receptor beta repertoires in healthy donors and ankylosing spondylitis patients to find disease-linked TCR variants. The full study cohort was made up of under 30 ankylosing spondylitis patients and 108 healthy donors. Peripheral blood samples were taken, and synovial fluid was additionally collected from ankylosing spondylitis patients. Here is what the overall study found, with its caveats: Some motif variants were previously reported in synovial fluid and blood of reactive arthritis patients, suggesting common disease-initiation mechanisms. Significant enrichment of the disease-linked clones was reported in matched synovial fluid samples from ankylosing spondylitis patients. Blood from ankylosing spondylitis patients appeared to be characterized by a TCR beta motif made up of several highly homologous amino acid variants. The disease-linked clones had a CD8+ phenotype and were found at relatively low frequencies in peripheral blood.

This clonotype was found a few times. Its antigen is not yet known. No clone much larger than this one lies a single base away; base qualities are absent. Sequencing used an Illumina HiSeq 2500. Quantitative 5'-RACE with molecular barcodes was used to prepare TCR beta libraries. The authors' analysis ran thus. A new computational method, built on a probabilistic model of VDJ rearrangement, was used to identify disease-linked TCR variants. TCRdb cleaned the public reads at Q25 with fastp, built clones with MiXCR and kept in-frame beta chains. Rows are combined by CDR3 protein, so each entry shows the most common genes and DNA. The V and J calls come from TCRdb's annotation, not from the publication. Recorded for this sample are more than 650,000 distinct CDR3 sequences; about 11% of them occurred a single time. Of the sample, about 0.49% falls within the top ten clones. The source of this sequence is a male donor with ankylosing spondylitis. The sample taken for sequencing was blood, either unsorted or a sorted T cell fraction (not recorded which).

The CDR3 protein is CASSLPGQGNYGYTF. The nucleotides read TGCGCCAGCAGCCTTCCGGGACAGGGGAACTATGGCTACACCTTC. The sequence links TRBV5-1 to TRBJ1-2; 10 central bases correspond to TRBD1. The CDR3 holds 15 amino acids from the cysteine to the phenylalanine. The retained sequence is limited to the CDR3, 45 bases, with the frame set at the first base. CDR1 and CDR2, looked up from the germline V gene, are SGHRS and YFSETQ. Relative to germline, V is missing 4 bases and J is missing 2 bases, with 5 bases of the junction outside any gene match.